These 17 T cell receptor beta chains came from one sample sequenced in a study of cytotoxic CD8 clonotypes in ibrutinib-treated CLL. Method: immunoSEQ multiplex PCR; TCRdb's copy keeps in-frame clones and lacks some. The sample has some 16,000 clones, approximately 71% seen once; the top ten hold 15% to 20%. Specimen: PBMCs, collected before ibrutinib treatment. The receptors stem from a human donor with chronic lymphocytic leukemia.

This clone has more than one count but fewer than ten. The rearrangement joins TRBV19 to TRBJ2-5, with D unresolved. The V and J ends lost 3 bases and 2 bases respectively, with 13 bases between them. This CDR3 has 15 residues. Germline assignment: CDR1 LNHDA and CDR2 SQIVND (reference sequence). The CDR3 DNA is TGTGCCAGTAGTATGGAGACGGTGGGGCAAGAGACCCAGTACTTC. Its protein product is CASSMETVGQETQYF.

The rearrangement links TRBV5-1 to TRBJ2-7; TRBD1 agrees at 11 bases. V lost 0 bases and J lost 5; bases outside the gene matches: 4. The CDR3 runs to 15 residues. Germline V lookup: CDR1 SGHRS, CDR2 YFSETQ. The CDR3 spells CASSLEGQGGHEQYF. Here the CDR3 DNA reads TGCGCCAGCAGCTTGGAGGGACAGGGGGGACACGAGCAGTACTTC.

This clone has just a few counts. The chain couples TRBV29-1 to TRBJ2-7; D is perhaps TRBD1 (6 bases). The V end lost 5 bases, the J end lost 0 bases, and 17 bases lay between the germline ends. The germline V gene encodes CDR1 SQVTM and CDR2 ANQGSEA. The CDR3 extends over 15 amino acids. This CDR3 is CSVTNPGASSYEQYF. The CDR3 nucleotides read TGCAGCGTTACTAACCCAGGGGCCAGCTCCTACGAGCAGTACTTC.

The V gene is TRBV10-1, the J gene TRBJ2-5; TRBD2 matches 12 bases. V gave up 4 bases and J gave up 1 base; unmatched junction bases: 1. The CDR3 contains 15 residues. In germline, CDR1 is WNHNN, CDR2 SYGVQD (reference sequence). The CDR3 region is CASSVGLAGQETQYF. The DNA for the CDR3 is TGCGCCAGCAGTGTGGGACTAGCGGGCCAAGAGACCCAGTACTTC.

The genes are TRBV11-3 and TRBJ1-6; possible D gene TRBD1, 5 bases. The V gene's germline CDR1 is SGHNT and CDR2 YENEEA. The CDR3 length is 15 residues. Trimming left V 3 bases short and J 5 bases short, with 11 bases between. CDR3 DNA: TGTGCCAGCAGCTTTATCCGGGGGAATAATTCACCCCTCCACTTT. Protein: CASSFIRGNNSPLHF.

The chain recombines TRBV6-5 with TRBJ1-2; no definite D call. The CDR3 spans 13 residues. The germline V and J ends were trimmed by 5 bases and 4 bases, with 11 bases remaining between them. The germline V gene encodes CDR1 MNHEY and CDR2 SVGAGI. CDR3 in amino acids: CASSIGRGYGYTF. The CDR3 DNA reads as TGTGCCAGCAGTATCGGACGGGGCTATGGCTACACCTTC.

The genes are TRBV5-5 and TRBJ2-7, with D possibly being TRBD1 (6 bases). The CDR3 spans 14 residues. The germline V and J ends were trimmed by 4 bases and 0 bases, with 11 bases remaining between them. CDR1 is SGHKS, CDR2 YYEKEE, per germline (reference sequence). CDR3 in amino acids: CASSVGGASYEQYF. As DNA, the CDR3 is TGTGCCAGCAGCGTTGGGGGCGCCTCCTACGAGCAGTACTTC.

V usage is TRBV7-9 and J usage is TRBJ1-1, with D unresolved. Germline values: CDR1 SEHNR, CDR2 FQNEAQ (reference sequence). The CDR3 contains 13 residues. The ends were cut back, 5 bases at V and 3 bases at J, with 10 bases in the middle. The CDR3: CASSSWEDTEAFF. Written as DNA, the CDR3 is TGTGCCAGCAGCAGCTGGGAGGACACTGAAGCTTTCTTT.

CDR3 protein: CASRPPLFEAFF. The CDR3 DNA sequence: TGTGCCAGCAGGCCTCCCCTCTTCGAAGCTTTCTTT. This chain connects TRBV6-6 to TRBJ1-1, with no clear D. V lost 6 bases and J lost 8, with 13 bases in between. Germline-derived CDR1 and CDR2 are MNHNY and SVGAGI (reference sequence). The CDR3 has 12 residues.

This chain connects TRBV10-3 to TRBJ2-1, with TRBD1 as a possible D gene (5 bases). CDR1 is ENHRY, CDR2 SYGVKD, per germline. This CDR3 is built from 16 residues. V was cut by 4 bases and J by 7 bases, with 20 bases left in between. CDR3 residues: CAISAGQGILLNEQFF. In nucleotides, the CDR3 is TGTGCCATCAGTGCTGGGCAGGGAATTCTGTTGAATGAGCAGTTCTTC.

The chain is built from TRBV5-1 and TRBJ2-3, with D tentatively TRBD1 (6 bases). This CDR3 spans 15 amino acids. Germline lookup yields CDR1 SGHRS and CDR2 YFSETQ. V was pared by 0 bases and J by 2 bases, with 10 bases between. The CDR3 DNA follows: TGCGCCAGCAGCTTGGAGGGACAATACACAGATACGCAGTATTTT. Translated: CASSLEGQYTDTQYF.

This clone has a handful of counts. J is TRBJ2-3 and V is TRBV4-1; TRBD1 matches 7 bases. The V gene end was trimmed by 3 bases and the J gene end by 2 bases; junction bases not matched to a gene: 5. This CDR3 is built from 15 residues. CDR1 and CDR2 (germline): MGHRA, YSYEKL. The CDR3, as DNA: TGCGCCAGCAGCCACGGGGACAGAGTCACAGATACGCAGTATTTT. Amino acid sequence: CASSHGDRVTDTQYF.

The V gene is TRBV30, the J gene TRBJ1-1; D is unresolved. The CDR3 sequence is 13 residues long. The germline V gene has CDR1 GTSNPN and CDR2 SVGIG (reference sequence). Trimming took off 2 bases at V and 5 bases at J, with 12 bases between the two ends. CDR3 bases: TGTGCCTGGAGTAGGGCAAGATGGACTGAAGCTTTCTTT. Amino acids: CAWSRARWTEAFF.

The rearrangement joins TRBV7-2 to TRBJ2-5, with TRBD2 identical over 7 bases. With 2 bases clipped from V and 5 bases from J, the junction kept 2 bases outside the gene matches. The CDR3 totals 13 residues. Germline V CDR1 and CDR2: SGHTA, FQGNSA. The CDR3 here is CASSLISGETQYF. Written as DNA, the CDR3 is TGTGCCAGCAGCTTAATTAGCGGGGAGACCCAGTACTTC.

This chain joins TRBV20-1 and TRBJ2-3, with D possibly being TRBD1 (5 bases). This CDR3 spans 11 amino acids. The V end was cut by 6 bases, the J end by 2 bases, with 6 bases between. CDR1 is DFQATT and CDR2 is SNEGSKA in the germline V gene (reference sequence). In DNA form, the CDR3 reads TGCAGTGCAGGGGCCACAGATACGCAGTATTTT. Protein product: CSAGATDTQYF.

This clone has a single count. V is TRBV28 and J is TRBJ2-1; D perhaps matches TRBD2 (7 bases). The V end was cut by 8 bases, the J end by 2 bases, with 13 bases between. The CDR3 is made up of 14 amino acids. CDR1 and CDR2 (germline): MDHEN, SYDVKM. The CDR3 bases are TGTGCCAGCGTTAGGGGGGGAACCTACAATGAGCAGTTCTTC. It is translated as CASVRGGTYNEQFF.

The chain joins TRBV5-1 to TRBJ1-1; TRBD1 agrees at 7 bases. The CDR3 covers 14 residues. The trim removed 2 bases at V and 4 bases at J, leaving 5 bases unmatched. Germline V gene lookup returns CDR1 SGHRS and CDR2 YFSETQ. The CDR3 nucleotides read TGCGCCAGCAGCTTTAGGGGGCTAAGCACTGAAGCTTTCTTT. Protein sequence: CASSFRGLSTEAFF. Together with reference TRBV5-1 and TRBJ1-1, the CDR3 gives the full variable domain: KAGVTQTPRYLIKTRGQQVTLSCSPISGHRSVSWYQQTPGQGLQFLFEYFSETQRNKGNFPGRFSGRQFSNSRSEMNVSTLELGDSALYLCASSFRGLSTEAFFGQGTRLTVV.